The 28 T cell receptor beta chains below all came from one sample that was sequenced in a study of OX40 agonist ivuxolimab in advanced cancers. Assay: immunoSEQ multiplex PCR; the TCRdb copy retains only in-frame clones and omits some. This sample has 60,000 or so clones, with around 82% found just once. The source was CD4+ or CD8+ T cells sorted from blood, collected in a trial of the OX40 agonist ivuxolimab. All receptors derive from an adult with an advanced solid tumor such as melanoma, head and neck, liver or kidney cancer.

V usage is TRBV28 and J usage is TRBJ1-6, with TRBD1 matching 9 bases. This CDR3 has 15 amino acids. Germline V gives CDR1 MDHEN, CDR2 SYDVKM. The junction had 7 bases not matched to a gene; V was cut back by 2 bases and J by 11 bases. The CDR3 region has the DNA TGTGCCAGCAGTTTAGGGACAGGGCCAATTGCACCCCTCCACTTT. Protein product: CASSLGTGPIAPLHF.

The chain combines TRBV9 with TRBJ1-4; weak D call: TRBD1 (6 bases). The germline V and J ends were trimmed by 0 bases and 8 bases, with 14 bases remaining between them. The CDR3 has 15 amino acids. Germline values: CDR1 SGDLS, CDR2 YYNGEE. CDR3 DNA: TGTGCCAGCAGCGTAGGTTCCGGGCAGGGGGAAAAACTGTTTTTT. It translates to CASSVGSGQGEKLFF.

The chain links TRBV2 to TRBJ2-1; D may be TRBD1 (5 bases). The CDR3 spans 12 residues. V was pared by 3 bases and J by 8 bases, with 8 bases between. Germline CDR1 is SNHLY and CDR2 is FYNNEI. The chain's CDR3 is CASSEWGDEQFF. For the CDR3, the DNA is TGTGCCAGCAGTGAGTGGGGCGATGAGCAGTTCTTC.

The V call is TRBV10-3, the J call TRBJ2-2; D remains unclear. Germline assignment: CDR1 ENHRY and CDR2 SYGVKD. The CDR3 contains 11 residues. V was clipped by 5 bases and J by 6 bases, with 4 bases between them. DNA of the CDR3: TGTGCCATCAGTTCATCCGGGGAGCTGTTTTTT. This gives the protein CAISSSGELFF.

The V call is TRBV18, the J call TRBJ1-4, with a weak D call TRBD1 (6 bases). CDR3 size: 15 residues. Trimming stripped 5 bases from V and 4 bases from J, with 14 bases between. In germline, CDR1 is KGHSH, CDR2 LQKENI. The DNA for the CDR3 is TGTGCCAGCTCAGTGGACAGACTCCTTAATGAAAAACTGTTTTTT. Amino acids: CASSVDRLLNEKLFF.

The chain joins TRBV21-1 to TRBJ1-4. TRBV21-1 is deemed a pseudogene. The CDR3 runs 15 residues. The CDR3 nucleotides are TGTGCCGGACTTACAATGGGGGGCGCTAATGAAAAACTGTTTTTT. Translation gives CAGLTMGGANEKLFF.

The table lists this clone with a count of one. This chain joins TRBV5-1 and TRBJ2-3; 10 nucleotides agree with TRBD1. The CDR3 is 15 amino acids. Germline V lookup: CDR1 SGHRS, CDR2 YFSETQ. Unmatched junction bases numbered 8, after V lost 4 bases and J lost 6 bases. Here the CDR3 reads CASSRGQGSFDTQYF. The CDR3 nucleotides are TGCGCCAGCAGCAGGGGACAGGGGTCGTTCGATACGCAGTATTTT.

The chain has TRBV19 and TRBJ2-3; 8 nucleotides align to TRBD2. The germline V gene has CDR1 LNHDA and CDR2 SQIVND (reference sequence). The J segment lost 5 bases and the V segment lost 9 bases, leaving 4 bases of the junction unmatched. The CDR3 has 12 amino acids. The CDR3 nucleotides are TGTGCCAGCAGTGGGACTAGAGATACGCAGTATTTT. Translated, it gives CASSGTRDTQYF.

This chain connects TRBV7-3 to TRBJ2-7, with 7 bases matching TRBD2. V trimming: 7 bases; J trimming: 0 bases; junction bases outside the gene matches: 9. Germline loops: CDR1 SGHTA, CDR2 FQGTGA. The CDR3 has 15 amino acids. DNA of the CDR3: TGTGCCAGCATCTCCCCGGGACTAAGCTCCTACGAGCAGTACTTC. This codes for CASISPGLSSYEQYF.

The chain links TRBV18 to TRBJ1-5; D unresolved. Trimming stripped 9 bases from V and 1 base from J, with 10 bases between. CDR1 KGHSH and CDR2 LQKENI come from the germline V gene. This CDR3 is 13 amino acids long. CDR3 sequence: CASAPGSNQPQHF. Here the CDR3 DNA reads TGTGCCAGTGCCCCGGGAAGCAATCAGCCCCAGCATTTT.

This chain links TRBV30 with TRBJ2-5; D unresolved. The CDR3 covers 12 residues. Trimming pared 7 bases from V and 1 base from J, leaving 10 bases between. In germline, CDR1 is GTSNPN, CDR2 SVGIG (reference sequence). The CDR3 region is CAFSVRQETQYF. The CDR3 DNA sequence: TGTGCCTTCTCCGTGCGCCAAGAGACCCAGTACTTC.

The V gene is TRBV19, the J gene TRBJ2-7, with D hard to call. V was pared by 6 bases and J by 3 bases, with 9 bases between. The germline gives CDR1 LNHDA, CDR2 SQIVND (reference sequence). The CDR3 consists of 12 residues. CDR3 protein: CASSGRLYEQYF. The CDR3 DNA sequence: TGTGCCAGTAGCGGCAGGCTCTACGAGCAGTACTTC.

V gene TRBV13 combines with J gene TRBJ1-4; D gene ambiguous. Trimming left V 5 bases short and J 5 bases short, with 12 bases between. Germline lookup yields CDR1 PRHDT and CDR2 FYEKMQ (reference sequence). The CDR3 has 14 residues. Written as DNA, the CDR3 is TGTGCCAGCAGCACCGGGCCCTCCAATGAAAAACTGTTTTTT. Encoded protein: CASSTGPSNEKLFF.

The chain couples TRBV9 to TRBJ1-2; D gene unclear. Germline values: CDR1 SGDLS, CDR2 YYNGEE. V lost 3 bases and J lost 8, with 11 bases in between. This CDR3 is built from 12 residues. CDR3: CASSAPFGGYTF. As DNA, the CDR3 is TGTGCCAGCAGCGCTCCGTTTGGGGGCTACACCTTC.

The chain has TRBV14 and TRBJ2-5; TRBD2 matches 7 bases. Trimming removed 0 bases from V and 7 bases from J; junction bases left unmatched: 5. This CDR3 region has 14 residues. In germline, CDR1 is SGHDN, CDR2 FVKESK. The CDR3 DNA reads TGTGCCAGCAGCCAAGAACTGCCGGGGGGGACCCAGTACTTC. This sequence encodes CASSQELPGGTQYF.

The chain has TRBV10-2 and TRBJ2-7; no definite D call. Per the germline V gene, CDR1 is WSHSY and CDR2 is SAAADI. The CDR3 extends over 12 amino acids. Deletions cut 4 bases from V and 5 bases from J, with 9 bases between. The CDR3 sequence: CASSVQSNEQYF. In nucleotides, the CDR3 is TGCGCCAGCAGTGTACAAAGCAACGAGCAGTACTTC.

The rearrangement links TRBV28 to TRBJ2-7; 9 bases line up with TRBD1. CDR3 size: 15 residues. The V gene's germline CDR1 is MDHEN and CDR2 SYDVKM. The trim removed 5 bases at V and 2 bases at J, leaving 7 bases unmatched. The CDR3 DNA sequence: TGTGCCAGCAGTCACTCCGGGACAGGGACCTACGAGCAGTACTTC. Its protein product is CASSHSGTGTYEQYF.

This chain connects TRBV7-9 to TRBJ2-3, with 8 bases lining up with TRBD1. This CDR3 has 14 amino acids. After removal of 4 bases from V and 1 base from J, the junction contained 1 base not matched to a gene. The germline V gene encodes CDR1 SEHNR and CDR2 FQNEAQ (reference sequence). The CDR3 sequence: CASSSDRGTDTQYF. CDR3 DNA sequence: TGTGCCAGCAGCTCGGACAGGGGCACAGATACGCAGTATTTT.

This chain connects TRBV7-9 to TRBJ1-1; no firm D call. Trimming stripped 5 bases from V and 2 bases from J, with 12 bases between. This CDR3 is built from 14 residues. Per germline, CDR1 SEHNR and CDR2 FQNEAQ (reference sequence). The CDR3 protein is CASSRRDRNTEAFF. As DNA, the CDR3 is TGTGCCAGCAGCCGACGCGACCGAAACACTGAAGCTTTCTTT.

The rearrangement links TRBV28 to TRBJ2-7; D uncertain. Looked up from germline, CDR1 is MDHEN and CDR2 is SYDVKM. The CDR3 has 13 residues. The germline V and J ends were trimmed by 8 bases and 2 bases, with 13 bases remaining between them. The CDR3 is CASGQDSPYEQYF. As DNA, the CDR3 is TGTGCCAGCGGGCAGGATAGTCCCTACGAGCAGTACTTC.

The DNA for the CDR3 is TGCGCCAGCAGTTCCTCCGGGACTCAGGGACTAGCGGGAGTCAGCTCCTACGAGCAGTACTTC. Protein sequence: CASSSSGTQGLAGVSSYEQYF. V is TRBV5-1 and J is TRBJ2-7, with 14 bases identical to TRBD2. CDR3 size: 21 residues. The J segment lost 0 bases and the V segment lost 5 bases, leaving 19 bases of the junction unmatched. Germline V gives CDR1 SGHRS, CDR2 YFSETQ.

As for this clone: Distinct nucleotide sequences in the sample also encode this CDR3. This rearrangement joins TRBV19 to TRBJ2-7; 8 nucleotides match TRBD1. CDR1 is LNHDA and CDR2 is SQIVND in the germline V gene (reference sequence). Germline trimming cut 4 bases from V and 1 base from J; bases unmatched to any gene: 3. This CDR3 contains 14 residues. As DNA, the CDR3 is TGTGCCAGTAGTACCGACAGGGGATCCTACGAGCAGTACTTC. This encodes CASSTDRGSYEQYF.

This sequence joins TRBV15 and TRBJ2-6, with D possibly being TRBD1 (5 bases). V lost 1 base and J 4 bases, leaving 14 bases between the germline ends. The CDR3 sequence is 17 residues long. Germline CDR1 LNHNV, CDR2 YYDKDF (reference sequence). CDR3 region: CATSRGAGFSGANVLTF. The DNA for the CDR3 is TGTGCCACCAGCAGAGGCGCAGGGTTTTCCGGGGCCAACGTCCTGACTTTC.

The chain joins TRBV7-9 to TRBJ2-3; 9 nucleotides agree with TRBD1. There are 14 residues in the CDR3. V dropped 1 base and J dropped 4; count of bases not matched to a gene: 0. CDR1 is SEHNR, CDR2 FQNEAQ, per germline (reference sequence). CDR3 nucleotides: TGTGCCAGCAGCTTAGGGACAGGGGCAGATACGCAGTATTTT. It translates to CASSLGTGADTQYF. The complete variable domain, with remaining parts taken from reference TRBV7-9 and TRBJ2-3, reads DTGVSQNPRHKITKRGQNVTFRCDPISEHNRLYWYRQTLGQGPEFLTYFQNEAQLEKSRLLSDRFSAERPKGSFSTLEIQRTEQGDSAMYLCASSLGTGADTQYFGPGTRLTVL.

The chain combines TRBV4-2 with TRBJ2-1; no firm D call. Germline assignment: CDR1 LGHNA and CDR2 YNFKEQ. CDR3 size: 12 residues. V lost 0 bases, J lost 8 bases, and 5 bases lay in between. For the CDR3, the DNA is TGTGCCAGCAGCCAAGAAAAGGATGAGCAGTTCTTC. It translates to CASSQEKDEQFF.

The chain combines TRBV29-1 with TRBJ2-1; 10 bases agree with TRBD2. V shed 7 bases, J shed 5 bases, and the junction held 8 bases outside the gene matches. The CDR3 extends over 14 amino acids. Per the germline V gene, CDR1 is SQVTM and CDR2 is ANQGSEA. The CDR3 sequence: CSGWGLATDNEQFF. The CDR3 coding sequence is TGCAGCGGGTGGGGACTAGCGACTGACAATGAGCAGTTCTTC.

V gene TRBV7-3 combines with J gene TRBJ2-1, with D possibly being TRBD2 (6 bases). This CDR3 is built from 15 residues. V lost 2 bases and J lost 3, with 11 bases in between. Germline V gives CDR1 SGHTA, CDR2 FQGTGA. CDR3 residues: CASSLRRESYNEQFF. CDR3 in DNA: TGTGCCAGCAGCTTACGGCGGGAAAGCTACAATGAGCAGTTCTTC. The full variable domain, in which reference TRBV7-3 and TRBJ2-1 provide the parts outside the CDR3, is GAGVSQTPSNKVTEKGKYVELRCDPISGHTALYWYRQSLGQGPEFLIYFQGTGAADDSGLPNDRFFAVRPEGSVSTLKIQRTERGDSAVYLCASSLRRESYNEQFFGPGTRLTVL.

This chain connects TRBV29-1 to TRBJ2-2; D remains ambiguous. This CDR3 comprises 14 residues. V was shortened by 3 bases and J by 5 bases, with 13 bases between the two germline ends. The V gene's germline CDR1 is SQVTM and CDR2 ANQGSEA. CDR3 in amino acids: CSVDPGLRTGELFF. The CDR3 bases are TGCAGCGTTGATCCAGGCCTAAGAACCGGGGAGCTGTTTTTT.